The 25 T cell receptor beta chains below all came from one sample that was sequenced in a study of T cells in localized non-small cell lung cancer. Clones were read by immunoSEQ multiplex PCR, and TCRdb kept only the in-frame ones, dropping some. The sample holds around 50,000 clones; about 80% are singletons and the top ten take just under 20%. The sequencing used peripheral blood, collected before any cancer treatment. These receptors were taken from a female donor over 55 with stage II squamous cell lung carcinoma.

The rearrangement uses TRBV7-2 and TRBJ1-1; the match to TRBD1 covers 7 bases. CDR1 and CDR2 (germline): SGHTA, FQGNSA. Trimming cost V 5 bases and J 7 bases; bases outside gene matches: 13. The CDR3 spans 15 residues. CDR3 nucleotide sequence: TGTGCCAGCAGCGCCTCTCAGGGGGGAATGAGTGAAGCTTTCTTT. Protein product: CASSASQGGMSEAFF.

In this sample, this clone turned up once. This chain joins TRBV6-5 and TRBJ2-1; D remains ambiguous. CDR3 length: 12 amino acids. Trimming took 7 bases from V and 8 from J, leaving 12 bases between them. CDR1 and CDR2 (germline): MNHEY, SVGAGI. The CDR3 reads CASKTPPHEQFF. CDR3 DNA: TGTGCCAGCAAGACTCCCCCCCATGAGCAGTTCTTC.

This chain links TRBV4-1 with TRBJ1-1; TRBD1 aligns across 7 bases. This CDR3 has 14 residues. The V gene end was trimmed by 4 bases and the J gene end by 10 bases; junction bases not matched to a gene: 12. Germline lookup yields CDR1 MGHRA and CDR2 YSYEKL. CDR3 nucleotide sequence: TGCGCCAGCAGCCCGCCCGACAGGGTCAACGGAGCTTTCTTT. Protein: CASSPPDRVNGAFF.

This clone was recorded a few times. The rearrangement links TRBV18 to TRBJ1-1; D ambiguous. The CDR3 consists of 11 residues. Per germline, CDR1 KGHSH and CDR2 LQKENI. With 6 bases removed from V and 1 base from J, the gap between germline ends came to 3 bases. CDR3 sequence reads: CASSPNTEAFF. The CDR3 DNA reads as TGTGCCAGCTCCCCGAACACTGAAGCTTTCTTT. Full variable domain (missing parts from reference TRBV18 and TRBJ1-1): NAGVMQNPRHLVRRRGQEARLRCSPMKGHSHVYWYRQLPEEGLKFMVYLQKENIIDESGMPKERFSAEFPKEGPSILRIQQVVRGDSAAYFCASSPNTEAFFGQGTRLTVV.

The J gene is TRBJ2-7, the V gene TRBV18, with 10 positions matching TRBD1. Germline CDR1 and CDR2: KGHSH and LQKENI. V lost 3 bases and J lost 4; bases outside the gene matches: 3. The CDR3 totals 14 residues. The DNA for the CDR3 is TGTGCCAGCTCACCCGGGACAGGGGATTACGAGCAGTACTTC. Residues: CASSPGTGDYEQYF.

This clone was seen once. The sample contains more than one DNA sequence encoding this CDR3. CDR3 sequence: CACPRTGKGYGYTF. The DNA of the CDR3 is TGTGCCTGTCCTAGGACAGGCAAAGGCTATGGCTACACCTTC. V is TRBV30 and J is TRBJ1-2, with 7 nucleotides matching TRBD1. CDR1 is GTSNPN and CDR2 is SVGIG in the germline V gene (reference sequence). J gave up 4 bases and V 6 bases, and 11 bases lay outside the gene matches. CDR3 size: 14 residues.

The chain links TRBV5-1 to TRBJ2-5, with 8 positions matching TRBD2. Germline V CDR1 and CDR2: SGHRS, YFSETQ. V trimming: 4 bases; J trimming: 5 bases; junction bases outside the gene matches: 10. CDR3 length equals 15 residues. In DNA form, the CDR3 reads TGCGCCAGCAGCCTCACCCCGGGGGGGAGGGAGACCCAGTACTTC. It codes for CASSLTPGGRETQYF.

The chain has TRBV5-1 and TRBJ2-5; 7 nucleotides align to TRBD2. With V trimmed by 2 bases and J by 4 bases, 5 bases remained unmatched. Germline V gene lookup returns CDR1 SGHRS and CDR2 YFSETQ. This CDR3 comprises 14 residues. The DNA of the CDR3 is TGCGCCAGCAGCTTCGACAGACTAGCAGAGACCCAGTACTTC. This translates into CASSFDRLAETQYF.

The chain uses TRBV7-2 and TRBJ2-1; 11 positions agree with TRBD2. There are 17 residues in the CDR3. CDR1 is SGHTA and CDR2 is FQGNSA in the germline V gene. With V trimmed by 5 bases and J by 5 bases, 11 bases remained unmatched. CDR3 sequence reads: CASSPRSGGAVDNEQFF. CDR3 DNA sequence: TGTGCCAGCAGCCCGCGTAGCGGGGGGGCTGTCGACAATGAGCAGTTCTTC.

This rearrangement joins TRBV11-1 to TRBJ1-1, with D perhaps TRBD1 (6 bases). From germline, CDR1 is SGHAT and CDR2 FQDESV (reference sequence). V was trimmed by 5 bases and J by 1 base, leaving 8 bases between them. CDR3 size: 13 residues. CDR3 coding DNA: TGTGCCAGCAGCCAGACAGGGAACACTGAAGCTTTCTTT. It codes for CASSQTGNTEAFF.

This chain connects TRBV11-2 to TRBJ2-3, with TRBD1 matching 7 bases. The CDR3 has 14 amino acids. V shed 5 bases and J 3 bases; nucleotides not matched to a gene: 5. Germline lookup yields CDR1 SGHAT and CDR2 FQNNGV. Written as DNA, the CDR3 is TGTGCCAGCAGCCTCGGACAGGCTACAGATACGCAGTATTTT. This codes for CASSLGQATDTQYF.

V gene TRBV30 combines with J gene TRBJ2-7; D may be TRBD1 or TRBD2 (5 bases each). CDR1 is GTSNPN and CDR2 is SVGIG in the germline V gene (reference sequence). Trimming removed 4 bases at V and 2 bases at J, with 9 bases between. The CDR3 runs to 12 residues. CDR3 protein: CAWKLGPYEQYF. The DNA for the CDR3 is TGTGCCTGGAAACTGGGACCCTACGAGCAGTACTTC.

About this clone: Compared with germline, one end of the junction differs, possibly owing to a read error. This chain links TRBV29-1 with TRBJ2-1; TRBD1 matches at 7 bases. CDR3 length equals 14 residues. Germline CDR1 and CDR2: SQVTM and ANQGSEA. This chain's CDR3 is CSVEDRVIYNEQFF. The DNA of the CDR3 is TGCAGCGTGGAAGACAGGGTAATCTACAATGAGCAGTTCTTC.

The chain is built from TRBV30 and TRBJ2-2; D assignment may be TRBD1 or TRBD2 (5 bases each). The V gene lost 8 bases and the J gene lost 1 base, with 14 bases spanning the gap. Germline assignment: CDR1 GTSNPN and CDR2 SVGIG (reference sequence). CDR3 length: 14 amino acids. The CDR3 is CARKGPQNTGELFF. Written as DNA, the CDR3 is TGTGCCCGGAAGGGACCTCAGAACACCGGGGAGCTGTTTTTT. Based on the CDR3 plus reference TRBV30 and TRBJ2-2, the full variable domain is SQTIHQWPATLVQPVGSPLSLECTVEGTSNPNLYWYRQAAGRGLQLLFYSVGIGQISSEVPQNLSASRPQDRQFILSSKKLLLSDSGFYLCARKGPQNTGELFFGEGSRLTVL.

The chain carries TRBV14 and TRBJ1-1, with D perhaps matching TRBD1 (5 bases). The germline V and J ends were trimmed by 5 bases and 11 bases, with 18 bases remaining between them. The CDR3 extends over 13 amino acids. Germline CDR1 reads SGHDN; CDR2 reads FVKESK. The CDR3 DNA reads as TGTGCCAGCAGCACGGACACGCTCTCAAGGGCTTTCTTT. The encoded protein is CASSTDTLSRAFF. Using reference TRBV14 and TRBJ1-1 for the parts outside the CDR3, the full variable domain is EAGVTQFPSHSVIEKGQTVTLRCDPISGHDNLYWYRRVMGKEIKFLLHFVKESKQDESGMPNNRFLAERTGGTYSTLKVQPAELEDSGVYFCASSTDTLSRAFFGQGTRLTVV.

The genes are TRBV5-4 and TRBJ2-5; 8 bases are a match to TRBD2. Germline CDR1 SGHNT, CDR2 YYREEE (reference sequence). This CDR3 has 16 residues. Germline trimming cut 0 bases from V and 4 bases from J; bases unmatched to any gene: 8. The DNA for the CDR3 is TGTGCCAGCAGCTTGGGCAGCGGGGGAGGGAGAGAGACCCAGTACTTC. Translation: CASSLGSGGGRETQYF. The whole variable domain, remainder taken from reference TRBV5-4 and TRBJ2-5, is ETGVTQSPTHLIKTRGQQVTLRCSSQSGHNTVSWYQQALGQGPQFIFQYYREEENGRGNFPPRFSGLQFPNYSSELNVNALELDDSALYLCASSLGSGGGRETQYFGPGTRLLVL.

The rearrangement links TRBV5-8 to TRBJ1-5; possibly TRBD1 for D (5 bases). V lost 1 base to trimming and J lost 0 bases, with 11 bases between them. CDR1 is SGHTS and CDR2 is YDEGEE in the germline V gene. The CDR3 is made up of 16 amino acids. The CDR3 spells CASSLSTGVSNQPQHF. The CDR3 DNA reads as TGTGCCAGCAGCTTGTCGACGGGGGTTAGCAATCAGCCCCAGCATTTT.

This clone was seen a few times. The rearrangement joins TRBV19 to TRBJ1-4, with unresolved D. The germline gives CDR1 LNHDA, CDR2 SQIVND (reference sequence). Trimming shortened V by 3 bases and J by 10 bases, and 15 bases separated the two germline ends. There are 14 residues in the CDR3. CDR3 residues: CASSMGLSVGKLFF. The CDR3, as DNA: TGTGCCAGTAGTATGGGCCTGTCCGTCGGAAAACTGTTTTTT.

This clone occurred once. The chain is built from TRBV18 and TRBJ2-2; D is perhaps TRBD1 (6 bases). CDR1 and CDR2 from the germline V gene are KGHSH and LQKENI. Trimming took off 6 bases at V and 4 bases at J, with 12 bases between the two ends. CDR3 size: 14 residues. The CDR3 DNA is TGTGCCAGCTCCCAACAGGGAGTCACCGGGGAGCTGTTTTTT. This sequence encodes CASSQQGVTGELFF.

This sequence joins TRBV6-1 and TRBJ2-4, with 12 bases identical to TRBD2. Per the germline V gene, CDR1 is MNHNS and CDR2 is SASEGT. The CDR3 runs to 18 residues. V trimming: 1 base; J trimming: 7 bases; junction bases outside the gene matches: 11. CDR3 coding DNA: TGTGCCAGCAGTGAAGTGGCGGCTAGCGGGGGGGCTGAGAACATTCAGTACTTC. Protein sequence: CASSEVAASGGAENIQYF.

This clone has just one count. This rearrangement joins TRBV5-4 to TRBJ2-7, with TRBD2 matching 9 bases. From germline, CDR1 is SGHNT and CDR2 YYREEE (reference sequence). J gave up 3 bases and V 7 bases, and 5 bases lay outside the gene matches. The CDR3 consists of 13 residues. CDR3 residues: CASARRGGYEQYF. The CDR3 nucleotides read TGTGCCAGCGCCCGGCGGGGGGGCTACGAGCAGTACTTC.

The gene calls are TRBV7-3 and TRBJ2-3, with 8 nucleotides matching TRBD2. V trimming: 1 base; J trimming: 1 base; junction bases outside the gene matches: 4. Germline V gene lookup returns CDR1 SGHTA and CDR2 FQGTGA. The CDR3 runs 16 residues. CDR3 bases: TGTGCCAGCAGCTTAAGAGGTAGCGGGGGCACAGATACGCAGTATTTT. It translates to CASSLRGSGGTDTQYF.

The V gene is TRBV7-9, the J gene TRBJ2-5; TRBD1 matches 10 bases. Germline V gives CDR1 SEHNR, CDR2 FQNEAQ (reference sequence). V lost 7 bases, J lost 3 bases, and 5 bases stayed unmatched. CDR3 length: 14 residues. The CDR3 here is CASTVTGGKETQYF. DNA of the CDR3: TGTGCCAGCACCGTGACAGGGGGCAAAGAGACCCAGTACTTC.

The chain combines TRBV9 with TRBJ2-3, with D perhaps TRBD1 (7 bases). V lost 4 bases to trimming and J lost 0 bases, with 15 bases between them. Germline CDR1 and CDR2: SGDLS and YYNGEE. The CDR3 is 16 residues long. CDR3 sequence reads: CASSLRGDRSTDTQYF. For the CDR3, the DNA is TGTGCCAGCAGCCTGAGGGGGGACAGAAGCACAGATACGCAGTATTTT.

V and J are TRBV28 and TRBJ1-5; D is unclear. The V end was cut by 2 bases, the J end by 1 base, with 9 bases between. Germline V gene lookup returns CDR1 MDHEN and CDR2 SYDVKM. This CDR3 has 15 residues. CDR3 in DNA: TGTGCCAGCAGTTTAGCCGGGGTCAGCAATCAGCCCCAGCATTTT. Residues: CASSLAGVSNQPQHF.